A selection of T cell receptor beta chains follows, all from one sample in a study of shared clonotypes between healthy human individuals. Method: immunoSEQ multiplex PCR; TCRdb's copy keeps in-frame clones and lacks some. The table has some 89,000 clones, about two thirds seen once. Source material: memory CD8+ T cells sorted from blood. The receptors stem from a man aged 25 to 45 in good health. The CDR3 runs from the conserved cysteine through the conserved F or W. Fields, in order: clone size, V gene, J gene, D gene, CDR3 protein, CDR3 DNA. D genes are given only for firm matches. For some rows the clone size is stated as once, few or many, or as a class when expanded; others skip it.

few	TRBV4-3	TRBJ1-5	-	CASSQRTVSNQPQHF	TGCGCCAGCAGCCAGAGGACAGTTAGCAATCAGCCCCAGCATTTT
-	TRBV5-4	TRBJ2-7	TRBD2	CASSPTSGHYEQYF	TGTGCCAGCAGCCCCACTAGCGGACACTACGAGCAGTACTTC
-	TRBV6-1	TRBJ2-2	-	CASSAGSTHGELFF	TGTGCCAGCAGCGCGGGATCGACTCACGGGGAGCTGTTTTTT
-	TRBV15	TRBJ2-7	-	CATSRSWASYGGDEQYF	TGTGCCACCAGCAGGTCTTGGGCTAGCTATGGTGGAGACGAGCAGTACTTC
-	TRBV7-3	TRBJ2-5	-	CASSLRRGETQYF	TGTGCCAGCAGCTTAAGACGGGGTGAGACCCAGTACTTC
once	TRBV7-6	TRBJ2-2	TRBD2	CASSSPPGLADRGELFF	TGTGCCAGCAGCTCCCCTCCGGGACTAGCGGACCGTGGGGAGCTGTTTTTT
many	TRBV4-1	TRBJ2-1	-	CASSQELSGLNNEQFF	TGCGCCAGCAGCCAAGAACTTAGCGGACTAAACAATGAGCAGTTCTTC
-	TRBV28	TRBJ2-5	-	CASKRGRYKETQYF	TGTGCCAGCAAGAGGGGGAGATACAAAGAGACCCAGTACTTC
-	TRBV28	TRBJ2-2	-	CASSSGPAANTGELFF	TGTGCCAGCAGTTCCGGCCCAGCAGCGAACACCGGGGAGCTGTTTTTT
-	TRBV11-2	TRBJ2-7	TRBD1	CASSLEGTGYYDEQYF	TGTGCCAGCAGCTTAGAAGGGACAGGGTACTACGACGAGCAGTACTTC
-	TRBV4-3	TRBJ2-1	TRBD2	CASSQDITSGIEQFF	TGCGCCAGCAGCCAAGATATCACTAGCGGGATTGAGCAGTTCTTC
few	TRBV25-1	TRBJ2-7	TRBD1	CASVGTGNYEQYF	TGTGCCAGCGTGGGGACAGGGAACTACGAGCAGTACTTC
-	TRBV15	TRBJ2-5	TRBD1	CATSQTGAQLGQETQYF	TGTGCCACCAGCCAGACAGGGGCCCAACTAGGACAAGAGACCCAGTACTTC
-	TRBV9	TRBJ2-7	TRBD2	CASSPPAGEGWHEQYF	TGTGCCAGCAGCCCGCCGGCGGGGGAGGGTTGGCACGAGCAGTACTTC
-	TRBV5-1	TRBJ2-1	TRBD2	CASSLEGLAGGFDNEQFF	TGCGCCAGCAGCTTGGAAGGACTAGCGGGAGGCTTCGACAATGAGCAGTTCTTC
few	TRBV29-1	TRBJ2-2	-	CSGGPITGELFF	TGCAGCGGGGGACCGATAACCGGGGAGCTGTTTTTT
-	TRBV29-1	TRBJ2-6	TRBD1	CSARQGSGANVLTF	TGCAGCGCCCGACAGGGTTCTGGGGCCAACGTCCTGACTTTC
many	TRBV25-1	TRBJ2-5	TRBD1	CASSGTGTGGRKEETQYF	TGTGCCAGCAGTGGGACCGGGACAGGGGGCCGGAAGGAAGAGACCCAGTACTTC
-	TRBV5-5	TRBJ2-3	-	CASSSGDVSSTDTQYF	TGTGCCAGCAGCTCAGGGGACGTCAGTAGCACAGATACGCAGTATTTT
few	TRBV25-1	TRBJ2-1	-	CAGRGDNEQFF	TGTGCCGGACGAGGAGACAATGAGCAGTTCTTC
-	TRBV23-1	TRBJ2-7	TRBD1	CASSPSDICPGQGAYEQYF	TGCGCCAGCAGTCCATCCGATATTTGTCCGGGACAGGGGGCTTACGAGCAGTACTTC
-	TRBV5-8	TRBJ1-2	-	CASSELGWDGYTF	TGTGCCAGCAGCGAATTGGGATGGGATGGCTACACCTTC
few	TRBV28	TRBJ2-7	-	CASSLSNYEQYF	TGTGCCAGCAGTCTCTCTAACTACGAGCAGTACTTC
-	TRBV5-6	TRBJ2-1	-	CASSLAGLENFF	TGTGCCAGCAGCTTGGCCGGGCTAGAGAACTTCTTC
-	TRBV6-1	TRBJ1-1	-	CASRAGTVVTEAFF	TGTGCCAGCAGGGCTGGGACGGTCGTCACTGAAGCTTTCTTT
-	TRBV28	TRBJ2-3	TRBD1	CASSLGDRSVHTQYF	TGTGCCAGCAGTTTGGGGGACAGGAGCGTCCATACGCAGTATTTT
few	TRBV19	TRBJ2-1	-	CASSPVGLLDEQFF	TGTGCCAGTAGTCCCGTCGGTCTACTCGATGAGCAGTTCTTC
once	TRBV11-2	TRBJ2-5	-	CASSPGTGETQYF	TGTGCCAGCAGTCCCGGGACCGGGGAGACCCAGTACTTC
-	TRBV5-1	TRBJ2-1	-	CASSSSTAYNEQFF	TGCGCCAGCAGCTCCTCCACGGCTTACAATGAGCAGTTCTTC
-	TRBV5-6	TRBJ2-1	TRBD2	CASSPGPAGGIYNEQFF	TGTGCCAGCAGCCCAGGGCCGGCGGGAGGGATCTACAATGAGCAGTTCTTC
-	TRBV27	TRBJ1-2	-	CASSFGGNYGYTF	TGTGCCAGCAGTTTCGGCGGAAACTATGGCTACACCTTC
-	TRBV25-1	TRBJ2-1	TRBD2	CASSESAGGPHNEQFF	TGTGCCAGCAGTGAATCGGCGGGAGGGCCGCACAATGAGCAGTTCTTC
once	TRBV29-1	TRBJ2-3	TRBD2	CSVIAGSTDTQYF	TGCAGCGTTATAGCGGGAAGCACAGATACGCAGTATTTT
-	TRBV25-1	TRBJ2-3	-	CASSELTRVADTQYF	TGTGCCAGCAGTGAGCTGACTAGAGTCGCAGATACGCAGTATTTT
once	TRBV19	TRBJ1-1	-	CASSASTGSTEAFF	TGTGCCAGTAGTGCCAGCACAGGGAGTACTGAAGCTTTCTTT
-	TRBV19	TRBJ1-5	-	CASSIRLGSNQPQHF	TGTGCCAGTAGTATTAGATTGGGCAGCAATCAGCCCCAGCATTTT
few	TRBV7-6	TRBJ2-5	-	CASRNPYGGVGKETQYF	TGTGCCAGCAGAAACCCTTACGGCGGGGTAGGAAAAGAGACCCAGTACTTC
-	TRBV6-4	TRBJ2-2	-	CASSEEGLNTGELFF	TGTGCCAGCAGTGAGGAGGGTCTTAACACCGGGGAGCTGTTTTTT
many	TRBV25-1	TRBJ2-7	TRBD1	CASSVGQGAYEQYF	TGTGCCAGCAGTGTTGGACAGGGGGCCTACGAGCAGTACTTC
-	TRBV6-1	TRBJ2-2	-	CASSEAEPGELFF	TGTGCCAGCAGTGAAGCGGAACCCGGGGAGCTGTTTTTT
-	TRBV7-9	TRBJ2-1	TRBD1	CASSLTLGQVKNEQFF	TGTGCCAGCAGCTTAACTTTGGGACAGGTAAAAAATGAGCAGTTCTTC